These 16 T cell receptor beta chains share one sample of origin, sequenced in a study of T-cell memory formation after mild COVID-19 (dated by TCRdb to 2020 to 2022). Libraries came from 5' RACE. The sequencer listed for this sample is Illumina NovaSeq 6000. The raw public reads went through TCRdb reprocessing: fastp at Q25, MiXCR clone calling, in-frame beta chains kept. Under each unique CDR3 protein, matching rows form one entry showing the most common genes and DNA. In all, the sample holds more than 150,000 distinct CDR3 sequences, and roughly 20% of those were seen once. Jointly, the top ten make up about 4% of the sample. The sample consisted of PBMCs or a T cell subset sorted from them (not recorded which). Receptors were obtained from a man aged 18 to 29 who had mild COVID-19 (a few samples of this study predate the infection). The sample titles of this study are shuffled in the database, so cell type and time point are left out; the donor was told from shared clones.

This chain links TRBV12-3 or TRBV12-4 with TRBJ1-1; D gene ambiguous. Trimming pared 8 bases from V and 0 bases from J, leaving 10 bases between. The length of the CDR3 is 13 residues. CDR3 region: CASHLGMNTEAFF. The DNA of the CDR3 is TGTGCCAGCCACCTTGGGATGAACACTGAAGCTTTCTTT.

The V call is TRBV12-3 or TRBV12-4, the J call TRBJ2-7; maybe TRBD2 (5 bases). V was clipped by 6 bases and J by 0 bases, with 12 bases between them. The CDR3 contains 14 residues. CDR3 amino acids: CASSPRLNSYEQYF. The CDR3 nucleotides read TGTGCCAGCAGCCCCCGACTAAACTCCTACGAGCAGTACTTC.

This chain connects TRBV20-1 to TRBJ1-4; 8 bases line up with TRBD1. V lost 3 bases and J lost 5; bases outside the gene matches: 8. Germline V gene sequence: CDR1 DFQATT, CDR2 SNEGSKA (reference sequence). The CDR3 consists of 15 residues. CDR3: CSASDRRQGNEKLFF. CDR3 bases: TGCAGTGCTAGTGATAGGCGACAGGGGAATGAAAAACTGTTTTTT.

This clonotype was detected a few times. The chain links TRBV25-1 to TRBJ2-2, with 8 bases that match TRBD2. The CDR3 length is 16 residues. V shed 5 bases and J 6 bases; nucleotides not matched to a gene: 11. Germline assignment: CDR1 MGHDK and CDR2 SYGVNS. The CDR3 DNA sequence: TGTGCCAGCAGTTATCCGGGACTAGTTGGGGCCGGGGAGCTGTTTTTT. Translating gives CASSYPGLVGAGELFF.

The chain combines TRBV11-3 with TRBJ2-3; 7 bases fit TRBD2. The germline V gene encodes CDR1 SGHNT and CDR2 YENEEA. V shed 5 bases and J 5 bases; nucleotides not matched to a gene: 4. The CDR3 spans 13 residues. The CDR3 nucleotides are TGTGCCAGCAGCCGGGGCGGGGGAGATACGCAGTATTTT. Translation: CASSRGGGDTQYF.

This chain uses TRBV3-1 with TRBJ1-2; D might be TRBD1 (6 bases). The CDR3 is 16 residues long. The V end lost 1 base, the J end lost 1 base, and 13 bases lay between the germline ends. Germline-derived CDR1 and CDR2 are LGHDT and YNNKEL (reference sequence). The CDR3 DNA is TGTGCCAGCAGCCAAGTGGGGGCCAGCCGTAACTATGGCTACACCTTC. This sequence encodes CASSQVGASRNYGYTF.

This chain uses TRBV5-1 with TRBJ2-3, with D unclear. CDR3 length: 14 residues. Per germline, CDR1 SGHRS and CDR2 YFSETQ. Trimming stripped 2 bases from V and 7 bases from J, with 14 bases between. In DNA form, the CDR3 reads TGCGCCAGCAGCTTAGGAAGCGTCTCGAATACGCAGTATTTT. This sequence encodes CASSLGSVSNTQYF.

J is TRBJ2-3 and V is TRBV6-6; the D gene could be TRBD1 or TRBD2 (5 bases each). Germline-derived CDR1 and CDR2 are MNHNY and SVGAGI (reference sequence). The V gene lost 8 bases and the J gene lost 1 base, with 22 bases spanning the gap. The CDR3 runs 17 residues. This CDR3 is CASGGKGTRSGTDTQYF. In DNA, the CDR3 is TGTGCCAGCGGGGGAAAAGGGACGAGAAGTGGCACAGATACGCAGTATTTT.

CDR3 nucleotide sequence: TGTGCCAGCAGCTTAGGTGCCAGGGGGGACGGGGAGCTGTTTTTT. Translation: CASSLGARGDGELFF. V gene TRBV7-2 combines with J gene TRBJ2-2; a possible D gene is TRBD1 (7 bases). The CDR3 loop spans 15 amino acids. Germline V CDR1 and CDR2: SGHTA, FQGNSA. Trimming pared 1 base from V and 7 bases from J, leaving 13 bases between.

This clonotype was observed a few times. The CDR3 DNA is TGTGCCAGCAGTTACTCGATAGGGGGCGACAGAAGAAGGACAGATACGCAGTATTTT. This encodes CASSYSIGGDRRRTDTQYF. The chain has TRBV6-2 or TRBV6-3 and TRBJ2-3, with 7 nucleotides matching TRBD1. Germline V CDR1 and CDR2: MNHEY, SVGEGT. V lost 0 bases and J lost 3; bases outside the gene matches: 15. CDR3 size: 19 residues.

The V call is TRBV3-1, the J call TRBJ1-1; maybe TRBD1 (5 bases). V shed 9 bases and J shed 11 bases, with 19 bases lying between them. Germline CDR1 and CDR2: LGHDT and YNNKEL (reference sequence). CDR3 size: 12 residues. The CDR3 spells CASSNGGSWAFF. In DNA form, the CDR3 reads TGTGCCAGTTCTAATGGGGGATCCTGGGCTTTCTTT.

The CDR3: CASSFRGEEAFF. In nucleotides, the CDR3 is TGTGCCAGCAGCTTCAGGGGCGAAGAAGCTTTCTTT. V gene TRBV11-3 combines with J gene TRBJ1-1; maybe TRBD1 (6 bases). V was trimmed by 3 bases and J by 8 bases, leaving 10 bases between them. Germline CDR1 and CDR2: SGHNT and YENEEA. The CDR3 is 12 residues long.

The chain employs TRBV20-1 and TRBJ1-1, with no clear D. V was cut by 6 bases and J by 3 bases, with 11 bases left in between. Germline lookup yields CDR1 DFQATT and CDR2 SNEGSKA (reference sequence). The CDR3 runs to 12 residues. The CDR3 region is CSARRRDTEAFF. The CDR3, as DNA: TGCAGTGCGCGCCGGCGGGACACTGAAGCTTTCTTT.

This clonotype was seen a few times. This CDR3 reads CASSQDSGGKTQYF. The CDR3 nucleotides are TGCGCCAGCAGCCAGGACAGTGGAGGGAAGACCCAGTACTTC. This chain connects TRBV4-1 to TRBJ2-5; D is tentatively TRBD1 or TRBD2 (6 bases each). There are 14 residues in the CDR3. CDR1 MGHRA and CDR2 YSYEKL come from the germline V gene. Trimming shortened V by 3 bases and J by 6 bases, and 14 bases separated the two germline ends.

The chain has TRBV6-5 and TRBJ2-3; 14 nucleotides line up with TRBD2. The CDR3 length is 18 residues. Looked up from germline, CDR1 is MNHEY and CDR2 is SVGAGI. Germline trimming cut 2 bases from V and 1 base from J; bases unmatched to any gene: 5. CDR3 in amino acids: CASSYRLAGGPGTDTQYF. CDR3 nucleotide sequence: TGTGCCAGCAGTTACCGACTAGCGGGGGGGCCGGGCACAGATACGCAGTATTTT.

The chain joins TRBV20-1 to TRBJ2-5; D possibly corresponds to TRBD2 (6 bases). The CDR3 is 13 amino acids. Germline-derived CDR1 and CDR2 are DFQATT and SNEGSKA (reference sequence). V gave up 5 bases and J gave up 1 base, with 11 bases separating them. The CDR3 DNA is TGCAGTGCTCCACGGGGGAGCCAAGAGACCCAGTACTTC. Amino acids: CSAPRGSQETQYF.